The clone carrying this TCR beta chain was found once. Time point of the sample: baseline, week 1 (first vaccination visit). Treatment denoted: pre-vaccination baseline after standard-of-care therapy. Measured with immunoSEQ multiplex PCR; TCRdb has only the in-frame clones, and not every one. The profile shows around 87,000 clones, about four fifths of them singletons. These data come from a study of a mutant IDH1 vaccine in newly diagnosed glioma. The V gene lost 2 bases and the J gene lost 9 bases, with 11 bases spanning the gap. Germline V CDR1 and CDR2: GTSNPN, SVGIG (reference sequence). This CDR3 region has 12 residues.

The TCR was taken from a woman in her forties or fifties with glioma. V and J are TRBV30 and TRBJ2-1; TRBD2 is a possible D gene (6 bases). Material: PBMCs, obtained from a glioma patient treated with radiotherapy, temozolomide or both. CDR3 sequence: CAWSPGAGEQFF. CDR3 bases: TGTGCCTGGAGTCCGGGAGCGGGTGAGCAGTTCTTC.